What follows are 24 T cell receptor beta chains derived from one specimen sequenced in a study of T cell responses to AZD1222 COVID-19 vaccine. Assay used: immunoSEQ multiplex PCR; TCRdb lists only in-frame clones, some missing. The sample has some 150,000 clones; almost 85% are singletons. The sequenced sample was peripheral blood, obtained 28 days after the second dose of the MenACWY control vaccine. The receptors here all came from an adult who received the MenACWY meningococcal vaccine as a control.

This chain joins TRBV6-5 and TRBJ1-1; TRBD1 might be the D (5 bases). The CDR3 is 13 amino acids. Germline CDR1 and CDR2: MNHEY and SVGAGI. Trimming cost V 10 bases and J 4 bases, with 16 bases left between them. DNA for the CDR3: TGTGCCACCCTCCCCCAGGGTTCCACTGAAGCTTTCTTT. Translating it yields CATLPQGSTEAFF.

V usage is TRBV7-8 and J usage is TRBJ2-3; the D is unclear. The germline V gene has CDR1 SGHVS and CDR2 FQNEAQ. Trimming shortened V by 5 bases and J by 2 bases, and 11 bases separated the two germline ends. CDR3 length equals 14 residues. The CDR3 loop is CASSPFQDTDTQYF. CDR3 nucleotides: TGTGCCAGCAGCCCCTTTCAGGACACAGATACGCAGTATTTT. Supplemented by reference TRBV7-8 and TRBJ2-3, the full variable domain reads GAGVSQSPRYKVAKRGQDVALRCDPISGHVSLFWYQQALGQGPEFLTYFQNEAQLDKSGLPSDRFFAERPEGSVSTLKIQRTQQEDSAVYLCASSPFQDTDTQYFGPGTRLTVL.

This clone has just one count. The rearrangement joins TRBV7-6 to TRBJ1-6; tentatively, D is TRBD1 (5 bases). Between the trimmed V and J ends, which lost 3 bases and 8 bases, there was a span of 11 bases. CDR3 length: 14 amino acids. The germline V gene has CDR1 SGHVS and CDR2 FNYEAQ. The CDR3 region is CASSFGGNDSPLHF. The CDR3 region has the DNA TGTGCCAGCAGCTTTGGGGGGAACGATTCACCCCTCCACTTT.

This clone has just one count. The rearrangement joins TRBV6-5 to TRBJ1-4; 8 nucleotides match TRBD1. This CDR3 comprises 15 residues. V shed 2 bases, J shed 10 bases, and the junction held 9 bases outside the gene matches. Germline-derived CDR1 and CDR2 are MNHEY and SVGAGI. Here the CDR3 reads CASSYAGTGKGKLFF. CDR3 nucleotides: TGTGCCAGCAGTTACGCAGGGACAGGCAAGGGAAAACTGTTTTTT.

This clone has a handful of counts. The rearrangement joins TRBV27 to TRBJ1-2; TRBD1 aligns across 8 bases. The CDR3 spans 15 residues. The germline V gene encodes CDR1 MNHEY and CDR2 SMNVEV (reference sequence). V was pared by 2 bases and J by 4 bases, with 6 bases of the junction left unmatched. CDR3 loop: CASSLGQGGGYGYTF. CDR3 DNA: TGTGCCAGCAGTTTAGGACAGGGTGGGGGCTATGGCTACACCTTC.

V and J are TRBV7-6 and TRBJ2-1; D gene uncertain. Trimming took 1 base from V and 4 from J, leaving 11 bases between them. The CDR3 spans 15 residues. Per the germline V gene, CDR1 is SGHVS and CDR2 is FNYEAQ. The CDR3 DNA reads TGTGCCAGCAGCTTAGGGATCCCCGGGTACAATGAGCAGTTCTTC. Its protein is CASSLGIPGYNEQFF.

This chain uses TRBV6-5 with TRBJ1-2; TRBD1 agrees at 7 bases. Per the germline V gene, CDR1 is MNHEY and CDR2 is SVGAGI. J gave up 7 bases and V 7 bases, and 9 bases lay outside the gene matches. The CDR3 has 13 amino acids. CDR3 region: CASIDDRAGGYTF. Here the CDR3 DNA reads TGTGCCAGCATCGACGACAGGGCGGGTGGCTACACCTTC.

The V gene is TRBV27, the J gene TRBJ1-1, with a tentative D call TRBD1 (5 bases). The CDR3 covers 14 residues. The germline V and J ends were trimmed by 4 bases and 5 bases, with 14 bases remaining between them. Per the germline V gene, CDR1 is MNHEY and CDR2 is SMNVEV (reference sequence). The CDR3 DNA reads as TGTGCCAGCAGTTCCTGGGGGAGGGAAACTGAAGCTTTCTTT. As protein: CASSSWGRETEAFF.

In nucleotides, the CDR3 is TGTGCCAGCAGCCGCTCCGGGACAGGGAAATCACCCCTCCACTTT. Translating gives CASSRSGTGKSPLHF. The V gene is TRBV6-5, the J gene TRBJ1-6, with 9 bases aligning to TRBD1. CDR3 length: 15 amino acids. V was clipped by 6 bases and J by 10 bases; unmatched bases: 10. The V gene's germline CDR1 is MNHEY and CDR2 SVGAGI.

The CDR3 bases are TGTGCCAGCAGCTCTGCGGTATATAGCGAGACCCAGTACTTC. Encoded protein: CASSSAVYSETQYF. V gene TRBV11-2 combines with J gene TRBJ2-5; D uncertain. This CDR3 spans 14 amino acids. The V end was cut by 4 bases, the J end by 5 bases, with 14 bases between. From germline, CDR1 is SGHAT and CDR2 FQNNGV.

The CDR3, as DNA: TGTGCCAGCAGCTCAGGGACAGGGTGGGGTGCTCCCTCATACAATGAGCAGTTCTTC. Translating it yields CASSSGTGWGAPSYNEQFF. The chain joins TRBV7-6 to TRBJ2-1, with 9 bases lining up with TRBD1. V shed 4 bases and J 4 bases; nucleotides not matched to a gene: 17. The CDR3 is 19 residues long. The germline V gene has CDR1 SGHVS and CDR2 FNYEAQ. Drawing the rest from reference TRBV7-6 and TRBJ2-1, the complete variable domain is GAGVSQSPRYKVTKRGQDVALRCDPISGHVSLYWYRQALGQGPEFLTYFNYEAQQDKSGLPNDRFSAERPEGSISTLTIQRTEQRDSAMYRCASSSGTGWGAPSYNEQFFGPGTRLTVL.

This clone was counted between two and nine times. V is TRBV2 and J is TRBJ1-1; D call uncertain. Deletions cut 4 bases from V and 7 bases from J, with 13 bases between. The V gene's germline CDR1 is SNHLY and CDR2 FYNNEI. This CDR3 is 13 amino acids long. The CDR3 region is CASSGVWGSEAFF. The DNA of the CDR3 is TGTGCCAGCAGTGGGGTCTGGGGAAGTGAAGCTTTCTTT.

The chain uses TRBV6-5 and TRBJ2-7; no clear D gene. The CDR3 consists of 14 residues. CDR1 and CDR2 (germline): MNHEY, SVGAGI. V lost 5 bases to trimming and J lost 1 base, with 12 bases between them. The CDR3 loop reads CASSQTLASYEQYF. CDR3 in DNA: TGTGCCAGCAGTCAAACACTCGCATCCTACGAGCAGTACTTC.

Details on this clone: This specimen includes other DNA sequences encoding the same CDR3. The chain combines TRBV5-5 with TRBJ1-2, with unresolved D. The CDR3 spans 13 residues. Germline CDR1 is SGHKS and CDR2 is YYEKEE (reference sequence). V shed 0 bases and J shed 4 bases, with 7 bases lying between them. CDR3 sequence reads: CASSLGGLYGYTF. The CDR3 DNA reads TGTGCCAGCAGCTTGGGAGGACTCTATGGCTACACCTTC.

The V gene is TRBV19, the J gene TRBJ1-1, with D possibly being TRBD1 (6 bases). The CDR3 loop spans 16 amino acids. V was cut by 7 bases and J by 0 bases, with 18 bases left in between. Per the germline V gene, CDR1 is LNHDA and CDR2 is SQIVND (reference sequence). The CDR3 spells CASISQQGLMNTEAFF. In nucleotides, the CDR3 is TGTGCCAGTATCAGTCAACAGGGACTCATGAACACTGAAGCTTTCTTT. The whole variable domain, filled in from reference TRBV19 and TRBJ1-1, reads DGGITQSPKYLFRKEGQNVTLSCEQNLNHDAMYWYRQDPGQGLRLIYYSQIVNDFQKGDIAEGYSVSREKKESFPLTVTSAQKNPTAFYLCASISQQGLMNTEAFFGQGTRLTVV.

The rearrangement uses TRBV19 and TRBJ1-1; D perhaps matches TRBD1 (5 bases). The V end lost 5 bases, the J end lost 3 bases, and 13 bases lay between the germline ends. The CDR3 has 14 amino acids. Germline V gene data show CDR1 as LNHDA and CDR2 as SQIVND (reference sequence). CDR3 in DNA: TGTGCCAGTAGTCTCATGATGGGGGACACTGAAGCTTTCTTT. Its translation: CASSLMMGDTEAFF. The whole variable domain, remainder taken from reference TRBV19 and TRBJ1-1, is DGGITQSPKYLFRKEGQNVTLSCEQNLNHDAMYWYRQDPGQGLRLIYYSQIVNDFQKGDIAEGYSVSREKKESFPLTVTSAQKNPTAFYLCASSLMMGDTEAFFGQGTRLTVV.

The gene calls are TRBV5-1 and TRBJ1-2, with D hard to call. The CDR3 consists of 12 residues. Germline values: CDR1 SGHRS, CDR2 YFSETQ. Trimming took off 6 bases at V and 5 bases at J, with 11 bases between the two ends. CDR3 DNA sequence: TGCGCCAGCACCCTCGATGGATATGGCTACACCTTC. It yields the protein CASTLDGYGYTF. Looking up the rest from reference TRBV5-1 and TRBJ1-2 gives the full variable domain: KAGVTQTPRYLIKTRGQQVTLSCSPISGHRSVSWYQQTPGQGLQFLFEYFSETQRNKGNFPGRFSGRQFSNSRSEMNVSTLELGDSALYLCASTLDGYGYTFGSGTRLTVV.

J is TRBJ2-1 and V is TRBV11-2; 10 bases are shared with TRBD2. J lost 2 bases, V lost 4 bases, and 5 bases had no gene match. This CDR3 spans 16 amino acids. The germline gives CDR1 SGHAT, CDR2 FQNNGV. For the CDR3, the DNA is TGTGCCAGCAGCTCGGGACTAGCGACGCCCTACAATGAGCAGTTCTTC. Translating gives CASSSGLATPYNEQFF.

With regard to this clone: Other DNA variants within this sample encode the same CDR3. CDR3 nucleotides: TGTGCCAGCAGTGTAACAGGGTTGGGTCAGCCCCAGCATTTT. It specifies CASSVTGLGQPQHF. The gene calls are TRBV2 and TRBJ1-5; perhaps TRBD1 as D (6 bases). Per the germline V gene, CDR1 is SNHLY and CDR2 is FYNNEI. This CDR3 contains 14 residues. Trimming pared 4 bases from V and 6 bases from J, leaving 13 bases between.

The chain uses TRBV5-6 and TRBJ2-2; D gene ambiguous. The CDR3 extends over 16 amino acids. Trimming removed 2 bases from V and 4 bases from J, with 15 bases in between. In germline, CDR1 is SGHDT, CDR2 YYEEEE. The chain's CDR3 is CASSFGSLIATGELFF. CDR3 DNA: TGTGCCAGCAGCTTCGGTTCTTTGATTGCCACCGGGGAGCTGTTTTTT. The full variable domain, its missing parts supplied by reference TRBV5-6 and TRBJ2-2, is DAGVTQSPTHLIKTRGQQVTLRCSPKSGHDTVSWYQQALGQGPQFIFQYYEEEERQRGNFPDRFSGHQFPNYSSELNVNALLLGDSALYLCASSFGSLIATGELFFGEGSRLTVL.

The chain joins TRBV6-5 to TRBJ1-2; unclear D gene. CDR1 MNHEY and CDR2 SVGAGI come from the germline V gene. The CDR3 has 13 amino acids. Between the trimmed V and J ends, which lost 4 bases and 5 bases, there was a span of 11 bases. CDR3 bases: TGTGCCAGCAGTTCCCCTTTCCTGTATGGCTACACCTTC. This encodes CASSSPFLYGYTF.

DNA of the CDR3: TGTGCCAGCAGTCAACAGGGATTGGGTAATGAAAAACTGTTTTTT. It translates to CASSQQGLGNEKLFF. The rearrangement uses TRBV7-2 and TRBJ1-4; TRBD1 might be the D (6 bases). The V end was cut by 6 bases, the J end by 4 bases, with 15 bases between. Germline CDR1 reads SGHTA; CDR2 reads FQGNSA. The CDR3 runs to 15 residues.

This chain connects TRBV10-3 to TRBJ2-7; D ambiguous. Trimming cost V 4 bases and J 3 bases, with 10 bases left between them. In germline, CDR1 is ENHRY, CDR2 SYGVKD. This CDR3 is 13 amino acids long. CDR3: CAISGRGFYEQYF. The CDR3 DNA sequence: TGTGCCATCAGTGGAAGAGGATTCTACGAGCAGTACTTC.

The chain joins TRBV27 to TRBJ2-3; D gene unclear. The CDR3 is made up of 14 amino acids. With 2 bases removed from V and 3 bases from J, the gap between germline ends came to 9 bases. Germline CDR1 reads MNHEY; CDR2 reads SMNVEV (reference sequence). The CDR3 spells CASSLKAGTDTQYF. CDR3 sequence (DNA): TGTGCCAGCAGTTTAAAGGCCGGGACAGATACGCAGTATTTT.